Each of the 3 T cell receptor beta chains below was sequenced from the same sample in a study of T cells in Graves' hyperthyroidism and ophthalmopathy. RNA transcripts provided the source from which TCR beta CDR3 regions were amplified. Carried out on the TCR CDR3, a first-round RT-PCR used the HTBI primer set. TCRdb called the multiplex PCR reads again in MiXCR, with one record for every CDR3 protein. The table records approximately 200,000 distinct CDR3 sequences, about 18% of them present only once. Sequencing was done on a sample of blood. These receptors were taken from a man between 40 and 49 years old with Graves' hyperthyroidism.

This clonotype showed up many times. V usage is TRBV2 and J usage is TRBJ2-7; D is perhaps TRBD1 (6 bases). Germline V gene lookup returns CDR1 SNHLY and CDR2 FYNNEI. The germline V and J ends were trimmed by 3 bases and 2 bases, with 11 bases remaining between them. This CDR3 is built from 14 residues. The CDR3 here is CASSEGRGTYEQYF. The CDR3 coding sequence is TGTGCCAGCAGTGAGGGTAGGGGGACCTACGAGCAGTACTTC.

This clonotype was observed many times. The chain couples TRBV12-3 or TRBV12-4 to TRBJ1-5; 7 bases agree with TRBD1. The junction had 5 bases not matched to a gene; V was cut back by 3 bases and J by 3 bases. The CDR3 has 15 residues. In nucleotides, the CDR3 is TGTGCCAGCAGTTTCGGACAGGTGGTCAATCAGCCCCAGCATTTT. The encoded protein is CASSFGQVVNQPQHF.

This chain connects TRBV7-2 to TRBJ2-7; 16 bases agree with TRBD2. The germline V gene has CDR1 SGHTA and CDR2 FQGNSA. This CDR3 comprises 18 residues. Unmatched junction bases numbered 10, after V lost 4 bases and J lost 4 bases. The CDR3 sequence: CASSSTGLAGGISYEQYF. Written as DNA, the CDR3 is TGTGCCAGCAGCTCGACGGGACTAGCGGGGGGGATAAGTTACGAGCAGTACTTC.